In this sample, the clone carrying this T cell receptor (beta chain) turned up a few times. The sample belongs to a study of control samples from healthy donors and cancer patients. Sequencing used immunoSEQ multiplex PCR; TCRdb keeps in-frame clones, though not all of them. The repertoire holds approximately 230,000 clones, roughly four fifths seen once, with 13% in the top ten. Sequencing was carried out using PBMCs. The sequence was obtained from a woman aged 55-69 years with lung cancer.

CDR3 sequence: CASSLLPPGQGAAGNTEAFF. The CDR3 DNA follows: TGCGCCAGCAGCTTACTACCTCCGGGACAGGGGGCGGCTGGGAACACTGAAGCTTTCTTT. The chain links TRBV5-1 to TRBJ1-1, with 12 bases aligning to TRBD1. V shed 2 bases and J 1 base; nucleotides not matched to a gene: 15. CDR1 is SGHRS, CDR2 YFSETQ, per germline. CDR3 length: 20 amino acids.